This T cell receptor beta chain originates from a study of identical twins. This clonotype was observed once. Its specificity is unknown. The donor group consisted entirely of healthy Caucasians. The CDR3 is 16 residues long. Germline CDR1 reads LNHNV; CDR2 reads YYDKDF (reference sequence). Unmatched junction bases numbered 3, after V lost 4 bases and J lost 2 bases. TCRdb reanalysed the 5' RACE reads using MiXCR and keeps one entry per CDR3 protein. The table lists more than 600,000 distinct CDR3 sequences, approximately 18% of them singletons. Study conclusions and caveats: Surplus twin overlap in beta out-of-frame sequences was less pronounced. In monozygotic twins, models underestimated the sharing of out-of-frame TCR alpha.

This sample also appeared in a second study, on T cells expressing NK-cell markers.

This clonotype was sampled from a woman in her late teens or twenties in good health. Input material: PBMCs. The chain combines TRBV15 with TRBJ2-3, with 13 bases that match TRBD2. The CDR3 reads CATSTGLAGVTDTQYF. The CDR3 DNA is TGTGCCACCAGCACAGGACTAGCGGGAGTCACAGATACGCAGTATTTT. The entire variable domain, with the rest obtained from reference TRBV15 and TRBJ2-3, is as follows: DAMVIQNPRYQVTQFGKPVTLSCSQTLNHNVMYWYQQKSSQAPKLLFHYYDKDFNNEADTPDNFQSRRPNTSFCFLDIRSPGLGDTAMYLCATSTGLAGVTDTQYFGPGTRLTVL.